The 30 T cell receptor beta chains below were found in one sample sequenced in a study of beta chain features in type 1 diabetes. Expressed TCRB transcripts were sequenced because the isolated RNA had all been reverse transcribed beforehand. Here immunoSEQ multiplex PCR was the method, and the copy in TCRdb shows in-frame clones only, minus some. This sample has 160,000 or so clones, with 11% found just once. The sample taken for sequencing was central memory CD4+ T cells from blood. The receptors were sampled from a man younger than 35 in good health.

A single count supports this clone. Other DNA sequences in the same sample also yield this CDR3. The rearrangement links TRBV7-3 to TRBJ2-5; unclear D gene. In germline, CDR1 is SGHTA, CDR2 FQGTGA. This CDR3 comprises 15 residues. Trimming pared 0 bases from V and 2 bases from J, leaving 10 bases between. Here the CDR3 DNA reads TGTGCCAGCAGCTTAACAATTGGGTTTCAAGAGACCCAGTACTTC. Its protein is CASSLTIGFQETQYF.

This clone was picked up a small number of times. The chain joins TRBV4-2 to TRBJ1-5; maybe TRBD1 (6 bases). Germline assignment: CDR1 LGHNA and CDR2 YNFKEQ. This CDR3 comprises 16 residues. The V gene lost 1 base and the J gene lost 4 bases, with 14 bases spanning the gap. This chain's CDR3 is CASSQVLGASNQPQHF. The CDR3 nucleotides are TGTGCCAGCAGCCAAGTCCTGGGGGCGAGTAATCAGCCCCAGCATTTT.

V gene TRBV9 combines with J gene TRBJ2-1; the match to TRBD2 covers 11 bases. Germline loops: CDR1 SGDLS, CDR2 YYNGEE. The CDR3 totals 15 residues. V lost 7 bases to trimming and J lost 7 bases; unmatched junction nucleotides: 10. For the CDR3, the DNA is TGTGCCAGCTCCCCCACCCCTAGCGGGGGGAATGAGCAGTTCTTC. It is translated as CASSPTPSGGNEQFF. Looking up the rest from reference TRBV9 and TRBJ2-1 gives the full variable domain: DSGVTQTPKHLITATGQRVTLRCSPRSGDLSVYWYQQSLDQGLQFLIQYYNGEERAKGNILERFSAQQFPDLHSELNLSSLELGDSALYFCASSPTPSGGNEQFFGPGTRLTVL.

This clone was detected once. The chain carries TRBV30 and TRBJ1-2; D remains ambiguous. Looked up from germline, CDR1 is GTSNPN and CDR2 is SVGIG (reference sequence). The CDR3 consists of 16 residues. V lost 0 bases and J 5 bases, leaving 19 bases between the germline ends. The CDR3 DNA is TGTGCCTGGAGTGTAGGTTGGGGAAGAGAACAGTATGGCTACACCTTC. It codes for CAWSVGWGREQYGYTF. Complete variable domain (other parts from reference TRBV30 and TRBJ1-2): SQTIHQWPATLVQPVGSPLSLECTVEGTSNPNLYWYRQAAGRGLQLLFYSVGIGQISSEVPQNLSASRPQDRQFILSSKKLLLSDSGFYLCAWSVGWGREQYGYTFGSGTRLTVV.

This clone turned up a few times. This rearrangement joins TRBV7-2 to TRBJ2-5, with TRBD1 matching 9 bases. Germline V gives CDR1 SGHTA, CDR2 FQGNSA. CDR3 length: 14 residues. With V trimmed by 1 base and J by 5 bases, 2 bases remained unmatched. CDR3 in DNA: TGTGCCAGCAGCTTAGGGACAGGGGTGGAGACCCAGTACTTC. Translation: CASSLGTGVETQYF. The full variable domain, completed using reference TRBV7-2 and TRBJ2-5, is GAGVSQSPSNKVTEKGKDVELRCDPISGHTALYWYRQSLGQGLEFLIYFQGNSAPDKSGLPSDRFSAERTGGSVSTLTIQRTQQEDSAVYLCASSLGTGVETQYFGPGTRLLVL.

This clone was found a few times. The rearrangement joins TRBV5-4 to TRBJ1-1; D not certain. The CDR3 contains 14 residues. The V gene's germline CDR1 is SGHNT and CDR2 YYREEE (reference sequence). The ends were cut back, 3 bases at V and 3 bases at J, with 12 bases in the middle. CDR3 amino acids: CASSSGYGDTEAFF. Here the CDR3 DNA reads TGTGCCAGCAGCTCGGGGTATGGTGACACTGAAGCTTTCTTT.

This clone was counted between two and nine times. The CDR3 nucleotides read TGCGCCAGCAGCTCGGGACTAGCGGGAGACGGAGATACGCAGTATTTT. Encoded protein: CASSSGLAGDGDTQYF. The rearrangement joins TRBV5-1 to TRBJ2-3; 14 positions agree with TRBD2. The V gene's germline CDR1 is SGHRS and CDR2 YFSETQ. CDR3 length equals 16 residues. V lost 3 bases, J lost 5 bases, and 5 bases stayed unmatched.

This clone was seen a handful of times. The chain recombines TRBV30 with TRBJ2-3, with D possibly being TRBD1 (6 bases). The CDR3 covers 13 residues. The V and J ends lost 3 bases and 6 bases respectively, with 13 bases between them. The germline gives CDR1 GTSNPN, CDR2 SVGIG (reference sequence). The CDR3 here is CAWREGVGDTQYF. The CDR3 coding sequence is TGTGCCTGGAGAGAGGGGGTTGGGGATACGCAGTATTTT. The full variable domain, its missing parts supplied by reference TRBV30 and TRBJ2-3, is SQTIHQWPATLVQPVGSPLSLECTVEGTSNPNLYWYRQAAGRGLQLLFYSVGIGQISSEVPQNLSASRPQDRQFILSSKKLLLSDSGFYLCAWREGVGDTQYFGPGTRLTVL.

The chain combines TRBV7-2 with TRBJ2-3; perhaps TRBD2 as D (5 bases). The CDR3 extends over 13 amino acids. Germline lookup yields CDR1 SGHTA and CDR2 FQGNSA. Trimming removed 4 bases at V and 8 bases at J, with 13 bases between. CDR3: CASSSDRRSTQYF. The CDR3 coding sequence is TGTGCCAGCAGCTCGGATCGGAGGAGTACGCAGTATTTT.

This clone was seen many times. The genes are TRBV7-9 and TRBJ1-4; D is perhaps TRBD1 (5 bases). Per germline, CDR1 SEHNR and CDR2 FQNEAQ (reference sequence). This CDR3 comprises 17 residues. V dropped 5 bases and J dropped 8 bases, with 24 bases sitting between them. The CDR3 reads CASSPPEGRGGYEKLFF. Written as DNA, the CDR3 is TGTGCCAGCAGCCCCCCGGAGGGACGGGGAGGATACGAAAAACTGTTTTTT.

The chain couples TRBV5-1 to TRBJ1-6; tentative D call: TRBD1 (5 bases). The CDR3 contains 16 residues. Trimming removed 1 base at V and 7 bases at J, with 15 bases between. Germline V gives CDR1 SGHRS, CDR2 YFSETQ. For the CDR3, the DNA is TGCGCCAGCAGCTTGACCAGGGTCGGGCCCAATTCACCCCTCCACTTT. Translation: CASSLTRVGPNSPLHF.

Written as DNA, the CDR3 is TGCAGCGTTGTTTCGACAGGCGTTAGGGGTACGCAGTATTTT. Translated: CSVVSTGVRGTQYF. J is TRBJ2-3 and V is TRBV29-1, with D possibly matching TRBD1 (6 bases). Trimming shortened V by 4 bases and J by 8 bases, and 19 bases separated the two germline ends. The CDR3 has 14 residues. CDR1 is SQVTM and CDR2 is ANQGSEA in the germline V gene.

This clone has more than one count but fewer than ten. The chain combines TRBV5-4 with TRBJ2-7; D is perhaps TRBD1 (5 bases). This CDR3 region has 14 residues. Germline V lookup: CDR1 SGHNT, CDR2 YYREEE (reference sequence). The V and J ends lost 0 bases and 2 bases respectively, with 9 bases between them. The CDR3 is CASSLDLGAYEQYF. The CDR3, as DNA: TGTGCCAGCAGCTTGGATCTAGGGGCCTACGAGCAGTACTTC.

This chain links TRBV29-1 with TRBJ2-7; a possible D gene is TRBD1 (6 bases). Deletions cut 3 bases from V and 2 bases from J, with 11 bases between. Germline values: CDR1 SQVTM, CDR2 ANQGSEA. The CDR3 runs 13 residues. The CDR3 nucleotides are TGCAGCGTTGACATATCAGGGGCCTACGAGCAGTACTTC. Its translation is CSVDISGAYEQYF.

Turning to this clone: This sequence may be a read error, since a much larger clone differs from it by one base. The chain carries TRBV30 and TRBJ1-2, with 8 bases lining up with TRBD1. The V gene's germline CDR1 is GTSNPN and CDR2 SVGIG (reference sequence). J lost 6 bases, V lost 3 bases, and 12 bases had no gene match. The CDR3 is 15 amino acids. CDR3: CAWRHPGTGNHGYTF. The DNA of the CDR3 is TGTGCCTGGAGGCACCCCGGGACAGGAAACCATGGCTACACCTTC.

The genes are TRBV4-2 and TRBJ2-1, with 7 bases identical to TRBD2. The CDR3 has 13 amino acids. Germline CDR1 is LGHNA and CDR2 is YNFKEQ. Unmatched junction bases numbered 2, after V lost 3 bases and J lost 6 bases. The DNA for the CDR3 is TGTGCCAGCAGCCACCGGACTAGCAATGAGCAGTTCTTC. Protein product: CASSHRTSNEQFF.

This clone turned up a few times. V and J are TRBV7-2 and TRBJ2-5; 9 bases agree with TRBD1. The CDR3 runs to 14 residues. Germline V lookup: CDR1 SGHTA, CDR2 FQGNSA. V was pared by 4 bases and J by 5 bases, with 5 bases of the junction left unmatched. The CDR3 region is CASSSGQGRETQYF. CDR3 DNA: TGTGCCAGCAGCTCGGGACAGGGTAGGGAGACCCAGTACTTC.

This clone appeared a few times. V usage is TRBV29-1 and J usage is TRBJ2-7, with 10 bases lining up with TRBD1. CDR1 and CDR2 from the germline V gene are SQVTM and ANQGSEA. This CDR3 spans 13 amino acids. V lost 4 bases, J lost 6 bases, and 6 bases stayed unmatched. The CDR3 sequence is CSVARQGAGEQYF. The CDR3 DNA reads TGCAGCGTTGCCCGACAGGGGGCGGGCGAGCAGTACTTC.

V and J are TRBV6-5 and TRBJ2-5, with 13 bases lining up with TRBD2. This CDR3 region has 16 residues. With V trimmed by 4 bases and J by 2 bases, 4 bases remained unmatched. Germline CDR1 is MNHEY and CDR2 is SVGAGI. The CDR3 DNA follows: TGTGCCAGCAGTTCCGGGACTAGCGGGATTCAAGAGACCCAGTACTTC. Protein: CASSSGTSGIQETQYF.

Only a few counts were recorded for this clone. The CDR3 spells CASSQEGWMNGYTF. CDR3 nucleotide sequence: TGTGCCAGCAGCCAAGAGGGTTGGATGAATGGCTACACCTTC. The genes are TRBV14 and TRBJ1-2; no clear D gene. The CDR3 has 14 residues. The germline CDR1 and CDR2 sequences are SGHDN and FVKESK. The V and J ends lost 0 bases and 6 bases respectively, with 11 bases between them.

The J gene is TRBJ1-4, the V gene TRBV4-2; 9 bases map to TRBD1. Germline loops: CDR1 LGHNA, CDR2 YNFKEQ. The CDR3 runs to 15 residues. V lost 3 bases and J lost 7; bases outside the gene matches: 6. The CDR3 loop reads CASSHGDRDSEKLFF. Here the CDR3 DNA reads TGTGCCAGCAGCCATGGGGACAGGGACAGTGAAAAACTGTTTTTT.

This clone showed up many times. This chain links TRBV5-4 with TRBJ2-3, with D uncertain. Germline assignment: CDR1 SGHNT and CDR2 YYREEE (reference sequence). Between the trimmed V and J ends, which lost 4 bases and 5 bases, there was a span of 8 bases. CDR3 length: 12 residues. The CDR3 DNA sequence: TGTGCCAGCAGCCCAATGAAAGATACGCAGTATTTT. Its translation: CASSPMKDTQYF.

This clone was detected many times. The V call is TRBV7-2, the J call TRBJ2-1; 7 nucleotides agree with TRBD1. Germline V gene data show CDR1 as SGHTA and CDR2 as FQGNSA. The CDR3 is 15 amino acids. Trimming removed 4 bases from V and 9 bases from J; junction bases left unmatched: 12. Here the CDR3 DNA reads TGTGCCAGCAGCTCCACCGGACAGGCCCCGGGTGAGCAGTTCTTC. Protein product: CASSSTGQAPGEQFF.

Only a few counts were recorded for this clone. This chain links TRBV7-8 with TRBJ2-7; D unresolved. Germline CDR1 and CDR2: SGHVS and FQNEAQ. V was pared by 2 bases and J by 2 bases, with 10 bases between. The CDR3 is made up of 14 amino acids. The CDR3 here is CASSLLGSTYEQYF. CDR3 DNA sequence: TGTGCCAGCAGCTTATTAGGGTCTACCTACGAGCAGTACTTC. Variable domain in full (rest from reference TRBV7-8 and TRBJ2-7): GAGVSQSPRYKVAKRGQDVALRCDPISGHVSLFWYQQALGQGPEFLTYFQNEAQLDKSGLPSDRFFAERPEGSVSTLKIQRTQQEDSAVYLCASSLLGSTYEQYFGPGTRLTVT.

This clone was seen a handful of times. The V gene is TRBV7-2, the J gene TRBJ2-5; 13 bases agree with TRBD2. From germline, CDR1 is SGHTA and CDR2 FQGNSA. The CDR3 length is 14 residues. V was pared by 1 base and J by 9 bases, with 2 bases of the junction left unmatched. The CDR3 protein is CASSLVGTSGAQYF. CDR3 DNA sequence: TGTGCCAGCAGCTTAGTCGGGACTAGCGGGGCCCAGTACTTC.

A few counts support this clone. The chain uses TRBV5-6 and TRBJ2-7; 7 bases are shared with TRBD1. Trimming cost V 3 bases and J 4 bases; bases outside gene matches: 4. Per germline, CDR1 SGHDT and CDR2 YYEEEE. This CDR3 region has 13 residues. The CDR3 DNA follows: TGTGCCAGCAGCTCCGGGACAGAATACGAGCAGTACTTC. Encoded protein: CASSSGTEYEQYF.

This CDR3 is CASSLGQGGDEQFF. The CDR3 nucleotides are TGCGCCAGCAGCTTGGGGCAGGGCGGCGATGAGCAGTTCTTC. V is TRBV5-1 and J is TRBJ2-1, with a tentative D call TRBD1 (5 bases). Germline lookup yields CDR1 SGHRS and CDR2 YFSETQ. The CDR3 spans 14 residues. V lost 0 bases, J lost 8 bases, and 12 bases lay in between.

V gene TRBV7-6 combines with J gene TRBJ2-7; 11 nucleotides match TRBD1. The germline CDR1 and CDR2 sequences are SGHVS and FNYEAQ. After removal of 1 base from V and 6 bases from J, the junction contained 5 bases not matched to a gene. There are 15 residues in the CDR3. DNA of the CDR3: TGTGCCAGCAGCTTAGTTGGGACAGGGGGATCCGAGCAGTACTTC. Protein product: CASSLVGTGGSEQYF.

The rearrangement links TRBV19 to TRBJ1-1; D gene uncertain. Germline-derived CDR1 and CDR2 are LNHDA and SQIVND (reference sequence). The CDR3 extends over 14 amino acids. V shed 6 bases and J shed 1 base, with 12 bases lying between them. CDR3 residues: CASRQYSKNTEAFF. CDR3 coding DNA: TGTGCCAGTAGGCAGTACTCAAAGAACACTGAAGCTTTCTTT.

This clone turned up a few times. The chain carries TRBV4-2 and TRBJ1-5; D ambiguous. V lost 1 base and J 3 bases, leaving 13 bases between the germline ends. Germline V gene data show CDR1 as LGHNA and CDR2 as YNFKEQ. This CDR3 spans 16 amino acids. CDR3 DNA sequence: TGTGCCAGCAGCCAAGGCGGAGGGATGGACAATCAGCCCCAGCATTTT. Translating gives CASSQGGGMDNQPQHF.